The entry below gives a single T cell receptor (beta chain) sequence along with its context. The antigen is unknown. Generated by immunoSEQ multiplex PCR, the TCRdb table keeps only in-frame clones and is missing some. The sample gives around 88,000 clones, under 90% of which show up once; 2.5% to 3% is in the top ten. The entry originates in a study of T cell responses to AZD1222 COVID-19 vaccine. Study-level findings and limits: After two AZD1222 doses, spike-specific TCR breadth and depth rose versus day 0.

Germline assignment: CDR1 SGHTA and CDR2 FQGNSA. V was shortened by 1 base and J by 0 bases, with 7 bases between the two germline ends. This CDR3 is 15 amino acids long. The receptor comes from an adult in good health. The gene calls are TRBV7-2 and TRBJ1-3; D unresolved. Sequenced here: peripheral blood, sampled on day 0 of MenACWY control vaccination. The chain's CDR3 is CASSLDLLSGNTIYF. CDR3 DNA sequence: TGTGCCAGCAGCTTAGATTTGCTCTCTGGAAACACCATATATTTT.